This is a list of T cell receptor beta chains from one sample in a study of blood T cell repertoires in COVID-19. Measured with immunoSEQ multiplex PCR; TCRdb has only the in-frame clones, and not every one. The sample lists 55,000 or so clones, 80% to 90% occurring once. The sample consisted of peripheral blood. These TCRs come from a woman aged 55 to 70 with COVID-19, enrolled during active disease. CDR3s leave out the opening cysteine and the closing phenylalanine or tryptophan. Only part of the rows carry a size: once, few, many, or a class if the clone is expanded.

>TRBJ2-1|.|TRBV6-4
ASSDQAGGLNEQF
>TRBJ2-4|once|TRBV7-9
ASSSSDIQY
>TRBJ1-2|.|TRBV6-1
ASSEGQGSAGYT
>TRBJ1-1|.|TRBV5-6
ASSFLGMNTEAF
>TRBJ2-7|.|TRBV7-3
ASSLQGPGREQY
>TRBJ2-1|.|TRBV24-1
ATSDFPSGRFNEQF
>TRBJ2-1|.|TRBV27
ASLRVGASSYNEQF
>TRBJ1-6|.|TRBV28
ASSLLGQDNSPLH
>TRBJ2-5|.|TRBV28
ASTPIESGGGETQY
>TRBJ2-7|.|TRBV29-1
SVEGGLGTYEQY
>TRBJ1-4|.|TRBV3-1/TRBV3-2
ASRPPGQYNEKLF
>TRBJ2-7|.|TRBV18
ASSSTRKDRAHEQY
>TRBJ2-7|.|TRBV28
ASSPSRDSYEQY
>TRBJ2-7|.|TRBV27
ASSSSGTGIYEQY
>TRBJ2-7|few|TRBV27
ASSLGQLYEQY
>TRBJ2-5|.|TRBV28
ASSSPRSPQETQY
>TRBJ2-2|.|TRBV7-8
ASSARNRGGELF
>TRBJ1-3|.|TRBV5-4
ASSPGGVNSGNTIY
>TRBJ2-7|few|TRBV29-1
SVEEGTGVEQY
>TRBJ1-1|.|TRBV28
ASSLFQGDATEAF
>TRBJ1-1|.|TRBV11-3
ASSLDGAGVAF
>TRBJ2-1|once|TRBV28
ASTVRVGSYNEQF
>TRBJ1-6|.|TRBV10-3
AISGQSSYNSPLH
>TRBJ2-1|.|TRBV27
ASSFYPPTSNEQF
>TRBJ2-3|.|TRBV5-1
ASHSGIGTDTQY
>TRBJ2-2|.|TRBV6-5
ASSYSLAVTGELF
>TRBJ2-1|.|TRBV5-8
ASSLANFARGYNEQF
>TRBJ2-7|.|TRBV12-3/TRBV12-4
ASSLGGREQY
>TRBJ1-2|.|TRBV5-1
ASSTAGTGHGYT
>TRBJ2-7|.|TRBV4-2
ASSQAWDRSYEQY
>TRBJ2-2|.|TRBV19
ASSLLGTSNTGELF
>TRBJ1-1|.|TRBV29-1
SVGQGGNTEAF
>TRBJ1-1|.|TRBV24-1
ATRGNGGSLEAF
>TRBJ1-6|once|TRBV23-1
ASSQFPRAVPQEISPLH
>TRBJ2-5|once|TRBV5-6
ASSSRRAGTQY
>TRBJ2-7|.|TRBV7-9
ASSPRAGQGSYEQY
>TRBJ2-7|.|TRBV6-5
ASRRDRGTYEQY
>TRBJ1-2|.|TRBV28
ASSHPRGEIANYGYT
>TRBJ1-5|.|TRBV28
ASSLSDRGRVQPQH
>TRBJ2-7|.|TRBV11-2
ASSLVEGAPYEQY
>TRBJ1-2|.|TRBV6-5
ASHRGGGINYGYT
>TRBJ2-7|.|TRBV27
ASSLKGADYEQY